One TCR beta chain is described in this entry. This specimen belongs to a study of shared clonotypes between healthy human individuals. J was trimmed by 4 bases and V by 3 bases; bases with no gene match: 7. Germline CDR1 reads KGHSH; CDR2 reads LQKENI. The CDR3 length is 15 residues. Measured with immunoSEQ multiplex PCR; TCRdb has only the in-frame clones, and not every one. This table has 450,000 to 650,000 clones, around 76% appearing once. This rearrangement joins TRBV18 to TRBJ2-3, with 7 positions matching TRBD2. Input material: PBMCs. The clonotype comes from a woman aged 35 to 49 in good health. Some clones in this sample may be carry-over from other donors' samples. CDR3 in amino acids: CASSPGGLGPDTQYF. In DNA, the CDR3 is TGTGCCAGCTCACCGGGAGGACTAGGACCAGATACGCAGTATTTT.